Listed here is a single TCR beta chain. Its antigen is not known. The CDR3 consists of 16 residues. J was trimmed by 0 bases and V by 3 bases; bases with no gene match: 4. Germline CDR1 and CDR2: MNHNS and SASEGT. Both 60 Vbeta primers and 13 Jbeta primers went into the PCR. The authors' processing: Roughly 10 million shared chains were among the about 80 million unique TCR beta chains that a later analysis counted. Using immunoSEQ multiplex PCR, the repertoire was profiled, and TCRdb retains in-frame clones only, with some absent. The V and J calls and clone size come from that table; D and trimming were worked out from the DNA. The table lists some 83,000 clones, about 81% of them singletons. This entry is derived from a study of cytomegalovirus exposure and HLA in healthy donors. Study-level findings and limits: Presence/absence comparisons presumed near-even sequencing depth among donors. The authors reported that TCR beta sequences could predict HLA-A and HLA-B alleles. These predictions were accurate for most subjects in the first cohort. Later work showed greater clonal expansion in HLA-associated TCR beta chains than in equally common others.

Sample: PBMCs. This clonotype was sampled from a man aged 55-75 years in good health and CMV-seronegative. The chain carries TRBV6-1 and TRBJ2-2, with 7 bases aligning to TRBD2. The CDR3: CASSDASGSNTGELFF. The CDR3 bases are TGTGCCAGCAGTGACGCTAGCGGATCGAACACCGGGGAGCTGTTTTTT.